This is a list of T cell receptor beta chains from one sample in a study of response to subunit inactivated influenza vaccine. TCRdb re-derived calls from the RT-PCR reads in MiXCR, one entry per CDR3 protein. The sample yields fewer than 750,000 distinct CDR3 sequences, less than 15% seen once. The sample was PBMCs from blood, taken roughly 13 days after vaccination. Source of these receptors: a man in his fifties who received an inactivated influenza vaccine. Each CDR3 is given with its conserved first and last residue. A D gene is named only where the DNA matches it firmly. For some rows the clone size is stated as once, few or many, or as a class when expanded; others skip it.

CDR3nt: TGCAGTGCCCAGCGGGAGGCGTCGTTTGATACGCAGTATTTT; CDR3aa: CSAQREASFDTQYF; v_gene: TRBV20-1; d_gene: TRBD2; j_gene: TRBJ2-3; abundance: NA
CDR3nt: TGTGCCAGCAGCTTACAAGCGGGGGGGCGAGAGCAGTACTTC; CDR3aa: CASSLQAGGREQYF; v_gene: TRBV7-2; d_gene: TRBD2; j_gene: TRBJ2-7; abundance: many
CDR3nt: TGCGCCAGCAGCCAGGGACAACCCCACACAGATACGCAGTATTTT; CDR3aa: CASSQGQPHTDTQYF; v_gene: TRBV5-1; d_gene: NA; j_gene: TRBJ2-3; abundance: NA
CDR3nt: TGTGCCAGGTCAAGCGGGAGGAACTACGAGCAGTACTTC; CDR3aa: CARSSGRNYEQYF; v_gene: TRBV2; d_gene: TRBD2; j_gene: TRBJ2-7; abundance: few
CDR3nt: TGTGCCAGCAGTTTCTACATAATCTCCGGGACTTCCCAGTATTTT; CDR3aa: CASSFYIISGTSQYF; v_gene: TRBV12-3/TRBV12-4; d_gene: NA; j_gene: TRBJ2-3; abundance: NA
CDR3nt: TGTGCCAGCAGCCAAGATTGGACAGGCTCTAACACAGATACGCAGTATTTT; CDR3aa: CASSQDWTGSNTDTQYF; v_gene: TRBV4-2; d_gene: TRBD1; j_gene: TRBJ2-3; abundance: NA
CDR3nt: TGTGCCAGTAGTGCGGGACAGGGGGCCTCCTACGAGCAGTACTTC; CDR3aa: CASSAGQGASYEQYF; v_gene: TRBV19; d_gene: TRBD1; j_gene: TRBJ2-7; abundance: NA
CDR3nt: TGTGTCAGCAGTCTCGGACTAGGTGTTCGTAATGAGCAGTTCTTC; CDR3aa: CVSSLGLGVRNEQFF; v_gene: TRBV12-3/TRBV12-4; d_gene: TRBD2; j_gene: TRBJ2-1; abundance: NA
CDR3nt: TGCGCCAGCAGCCCGACTAGCGGGATCGAGACCCAGTACTTC; CDR3aa: CASSPTSGIETQYF; v_gene: TRBV5-1; d_gene: TRBD2; j_gene: TRBJ2-5; abundance: NA
CDR3nt: TGCAGCGTTGACCTGGACCGTCGCACAGATACGCAGTATTTT; CDR3aa: CSVDLDRRTDTQYF; v_gene: TRBV29-1; d_gene: NA; j_gene: TRBJ2-3; abundance: NA
CDR3nt: TGCGCCAGCAGCCAAGACCTCCTAGCGGGGGGCCCTAGGTCCGGGGAGCTGTTTTTT; CDR3aa: CASSQDLLAGGPRSGELFF; v_gene: TRBV4-3; d_gene: TRBD2; j_gene: TRBJ2-2; abundance: NA
CDR3nt: TGTGCCAGCAGCGCATTAACGGATTCACCCCTCCACTTT; CDR3aa: CASSALTDSPLHF; v_gene: TRBV7-8; d_gene: NA; j_gene: TRBJ1-6; abundance: few
CDR3nt: TGTGCCAGCAGCTTAGACGGGGAGAGGACTGAAGCTTTCTTT; CDR3aa: CASSLDGERTEAFF; v_gene: TRBV7-2; d_gene: NA; j_gene: TRBJ1-1; abundance: NA
CDR3nt: TGCGCCAGCACCCGTCCGGGACTAGCGGGCACAGATACGCAGTATTTT; CDR3aa: CASTRPGLAGTDTQYF; v_gene: TRBV5-1; d_gene: TRBD2; j_gene: TRBJ2-3; abundance: few
CDR3nt: TGTGCCAGCAGCGGGAAGGGACAGGGAATTTACGAGCAGTACTTC; CDR3aa: CASSGKGQGIYEQYF; v_gene: TRBV6-2/TRBV6-3; d_gene: TRBD1; j_gene: TRBJ2-7; abundance: few
CDR3nt: TGTGCCAGCAGTTTATCGGAGTACGAGCAGTACTTC; CDR3aa: CASSLSEYEQYF; v_gene: TRBV12-3/TRBV12-4; d_gene: NA; j_gene: TRBJ2-7; abundance: many
CDR3nt: TGCAGCGTTGGAGGGGGGTCCACCTACGAGCAGTACTTC; CDR3aa: CSVGGGSTYEQYF; v_gene: TRBV29-1; d_gene: NA; j_gene: TRBJ2-7; abundance: few
CDR3nt: TGTGCCAGCAGCACCTGGACAGGGGGCGCAGATACGCAGTATTTT; CDR3aa: CASSTWTGGADTQYF; v_gene: TRBV7-9; d_gene: TRBD1; j_gene: TRBJ2-3; abundance: NA
CDR3nt: TGTGCCAGCAGCTTAGTAGGACAGGGGTGGAATGAGCAGTTCTTC; CDR3aa: CASSLVGQGWNEQFF; v_gene: TRBV7-2; d_gene: TRBD1; j_gene: TRBJ2-1; abundance: few
CDR3nt: TGCAGTGCTAGGCTTCAAGGGATATACGAGCAGTACTTC; CDR3aa: CSARLQGIYEQYF; v_gene: TRBV20-1; d_gene: NA; j_gene: TRBJ2-7; abundance: NA
CDR3nt: TGTGCCAGCAGCCGACTCACGGGAGTTTGGACAGATACGCAGTATTTT; CDR3aa: CASSRLTGVWTDTQYF; v_gene: TRBV14; d_gene: NA; j_gene: TRBJ2-3; abundance: NA
CDR3nt: TGTGCCAGTCGGCTAGCGGGGGTCGGGCAGGAGTTCTTC; CDR3aa: CASRLAGVGQEFF; v_gene: TRBV2; d_gene: TRBD2; j_gene: TRBJ2-1; abundance: NA
CDR3nt: TGTGCCAGCAGCTTAGACCACGGACAGAACTCCTATCAGCCCCAGCATTTT; CDR3aa: CASSLDHGQNSYQPQHF; v_gene: TRBV7-9; d_gene: NA; j_gene: TRBJ1-5; abundance: few
CDR3nt: TGTGCCAGCAGCTCAGGCCACAATCAGCCCCAGCATTTT; CDR3aa: CASSSGHNQPQHF; v_gene: TRBV7-9; d_gene: NA; j_gene: TRBJ1-5; abundance: NA
CDR3nt: TGCGCCAGCAGCCAAGTCGGAACGAAGGGGGAGACCCAGTCCTTC; CDR3aa: CASSQVGTKGETQSF; v_gene: TRBV4-1; d_gene: NA; j_gene: TRBJ2-5; abundance: NA
CDR3nt: TGTGCCAGCAGCCCGGGCGCGGGTTGGGCAACTAATGAAAAACTGTTTTTT; CDR3aa: CASSPGAGWATNEKLFF; v_gene: TRBV12-3/TRBV12-4; d_gene: NA; j_gene: TRBJ1-4; abundance: NA
CDR3nt: TGCGCCAGCAGCTCCGGGACTAGGTTCAATGAGCAGTTCTTC; CDR3aa: CASSSGTRFNEQFF; v_gene: TRBV5-1; d_gene: TRBD2; j_gene: TRBJ2-1; abundance: NA
CDR3nt: TGTGCCAGCAGCTTGGCCGGTAGGGAGAACACTGAAGCTTTCTTT; CDR3aa: CASSLAGRENTEAFF; v_gene: TRBV11-1; d_gene: NA; j_gene: TRBJ1-1; abundance: NA
CDR3nt: TGTGCCATCAGTGTGGACCGCGCGAACACTGAAGCTTTCTTT; CDR3aa: CAISVDRANTEAFF; v_gene: TRBV10-3; d_gene: NA; j_gene: TRBJ1-1; abundance: NA